This T cell receptor (beta chain) was identified during a study of beta chain features in type 1 diabetes. Overall study results and limits: Across all four CD4+ subsets, people with type 1 diabetes showed modestly shorter TCRB CDR3s.

With regard to this clone: The antigen remains unidentified.

V gave up 2 bases and J gave up 6 bases; unmatched junction bases: 2. The germline V gene has CDR1 GTSNPN and CDR2 SVGIG (reference sequence). This CDR3 has 13 residues. Sequenced material consisted of expressed TCRB transcripts (all of the isolated RNA was reverse transcribed). Assay used: immunoSEQ multiplex PCR; TCRdb lists only in-frame clones, some missing. The sample lists 250,000 to 300,000 clones, less than 30% occurring once. Material: naive CD4+ T cells from blood. The V and J genes are TRBV30 and TRBJ1-5; 9 bases match TRBD1. This sequence was found in a woman aged 25-40 years with type 1 diabetes. Here the CDR3 DNA reads TGTGCCTGGAGTAGGACAGGGGTTCAGCCCCAGCATTTT. Residues: CAWSRTGVQPQHF.